What follows is one TCR beta chain and its context. The sample originates from a study of cytomegalovirus exposure and HLA in healthy donors. Germline V gene sequence: CDR1 SGDLS, CDR2 YYNGEE. The CDR3 totals 13 residues. V was pared by 0 bases and J by 9 bases, with 10 bases between. The PCR used 60 Vbeta and 13 Jbeta primers. The table came from immunoSEQ multiplex PCR; TCRdb's copy has only in-frame clones and leaves some out. The profile covers 150,000 to 200,000 clones, with 75% to 90% appearing a single time and around 7.3% taken by the ten largest. The chain has TRBV9 and TRBJ2-1; tentatively, D is TRBD1 (6 bases). Specimen: PBMCs. The clonotype originates from a man aged 25-40 years in good health and CMV-seropositive. Here the CDR3 DNA reads TGTGCCAGCAGCGTAGGGACAGTCACTGAGCAGTTCTTC. Translating it yields CASSVGTVTEQFF.